The 28 T cell receptor beta chains reported below all come from one sample, sequenced in a study of early T cells in non-severe SARS-CoV-2 infection. TCRdb re-called the 5' RACE reads through MiXCR, storing one row per CDR3 protein. Among around 77,000 distinct CDR3 sequences listed, approximately 5% were seen once. The sample here was whole blood, taken at baseline. The receptors here all came from an adult who was a healthcare worker with PCR-confirmed SARS-CoV-2 infection or an uninfected control (not recorded which).

This clonotype was recorded many times. The chain combines TRBV7-6 with TRBJ2-2; TRBD2 aligns across 7 bases. From germline, CDR1 is SGHVS and CDR2 FNYEAQ. The length of the CDR3 is 16 residues. V gave up 3 bases and J gave up 0 bases; unmatched junction bases: 4. CDR3 residues: CASSFAGTTNTGELFF. The CDR3 region has the DNA TGTGCCAGCAGCTTTGCCGGGACTACGAACACCGGGGAGCTGTTTTTT. Looking up the rest from reference TRBV7-6 and TRBJ2-2 gives the full variable domain: GAGVSQSPRYKVTKRGQDVALRCDPISGHVSLYWYRQALGQGPEFLTYFNYEAQQDKSGLPNDRFSAERPEGSISTLTIQRTEQRDSAMYRCASSFAGTTNTGELFFGEGSRLTVL.

The gene calls are TRBV15 and TRBJ2-4; tentative D call: TRBD2 (5 bases). The CDR3 has 13 amino acids. The germline V and J ends were trimmed by 3 bases and 8 bases, with 11 bases remaining between them. Germline CDR1 is LNHNV and CDR2 is YYDKDF (reference sequence). The CDR3 is CATSSRVGDIQYF. The CDR3 DNA reads as TGTGCCACCAGCAGTCGGGTGGGAGACATTCAGTACTTC.

The V and J genes are TRBV29-1 and TRBJ2-1; 12 bases are shared with TRBD2. Germline loops: CDR1 SQVTM, CDR2 ANQGSEA. This CDR3 is 16 amino acids long. Trimming took 0 bases from V and 5 from J; bases not matched to a gene: 5. The CDR3 loop is CSVEDLLAGGNNEQFF. For the CDR3, the DNA is TGCAGCGTTGAAGATCTTCTAGCGGGAGGGAACAATGAGCAGTTCTTC.

This clonotype was recorded at least ten times. This rearrangement joins TRBV6-5 to TRBJ1-5; no reliable D call. CDR3 length equals 15 residues. V was trimmed by 0 bases and J by 3 bases, leaving 9 bases between them. CDR1 is MNHEY, CDR2 SVGAGI, per germline. CDR3: CASSYSKMINQPQHF. The CDR3 DNA reads as TGTGCCAGCAGTTACTCGAAAATGATCAATCAGCCCCAGCATTTT.

This clonotype was recorded at least ten times. The chain couples TRBV7-9 to TRBJ1-1; D possibly corresponds to TRBD1 (6 bases). Trimming cost V 5 bases and J 6 bases, with 22 bases left between them. The CDR3 covers 16 residues. Per germline, CDR1 SEHNR and CDR2 FQNEAQ (reference sequence). CDR3 DNA sequence: TGTGCCAGCAGCCAAGGGACACCCCCTCAGAGGGCTGAAGCTTTCTTT. Residues: CASSQGTPPQRAEAFF.

This clonotype was observed many times. V gene TRBV5-1 combines with J gene TRBJ1-1; D is undetermined. The CDR3 has 14 amino acids. V dropped 9 bases and J dropped 7 bases, with 22 bases sitting between them. Germline V gene sequence: CDR1 SGHRS, CDR2 YFSETQ. CDR3 loop: CATHFRTPRDEAFF. The DNA of the CDR3 is TGCGCCACTCACTTCAGGACCCCTCGTGATGAAGCTTTCTTT.

This clonotype showed up many times. The chain links TRBV12-3 or TRBV12-4 to TRBJ2-1; D ambiguous. Trimming cost V 4 bases and J 5 bases, with 18 bases left between them. The CDR3 is made up of 16 amino acids. CDR3 bases: TGTGCCAGCAGTTGGCTAGGGCCGATTAAGAACAATGAGCAGTTCTTC. This sequence encodes CASSWLGPIKNNEQFF.

This clonotype was observed many times. The rearrangement uses TRBV18 and TRBJ2-3; the D is unclear. Looked up from germline, CDR1 is KGHSH and CDR2 is LQKENI. The germline V and J ends were trimmed by 2 bases and 3 bases, with 15 bases remaining between them. The CDR3 has 16 amino acids. The CDR3 sequence is CASSPGTARLTDTQYF. CDR3 bases: TGTGCCAGCTCACCAGGAACAGCGAGATTGACAGATACGCAGTATTTT.

The V and J genes are TRBV7-9 and TRBJ2-5; D possibly uses TRBD1 or TRBD2 (5 bases each). The CDR3 spans 14 residues. Germline V lookup: CDR1 SEHNR, CDR2 FQNEAQ (reference sequence). V was shortened by 5 bases and J by 5 bases, with 15 bases between the two germline ends. The CDR3 protein is CASSPPGTLETQYF. The CDR3 coding sequence is TGTGCCAGCAGCCCACCCGGGACGCTGGAGACCCAGTACTTC. Combining the CDR3 with reference TRBV7-9 and TRBJ2-5 gives the whole variable domain DTGVSQNPRHKITKRGQNVTFRCDPISEHNRLYWYRQTLGQGPEFLTYFQNEAQLEKSRLLSDRFSAERPKGSFSTLEIQRTEQGDSAMYLCASSPPGTLETQYFGPGTRLLVL.

The V call is TRBV29-1, the J call TRBJ2-7; TRBD2 aligns across 8 bases. Germline V gene data show CDR1 as SQVTM and CDR2 as ANQGSEA. Trimming at V came to 4 bases and at J to 0 bases, leaving 5 bases not matched to a gene. The CDR3 spans 14 residues. Written as DNA, the CDR3 is TGCAGCGTTGGGAGGACTAGCAGCTCCTACGAGCAGTACTTC. It specifies CSVGRTSSSYEQYF.

The genes are TRBV7-9 and TRBJ1-1; TRBD1 agrees at 7 bases. The CDR3 totals 15 residues. The J segment lost 2 bases and the V segment lost 5 bases, leaving 8 bases of the junction unmatched. Germline CDR1 SEHNR, CDR2 FQNEAQ (reference sequence). CDR3: CASSPPGQLNTEAFF. The CDR3 DNA sequence: TGTGCCAGCAGCCCGCCGGGACAGCTTAACACTGAAGCTTTCTTT.

The rearrangement joins TRBV5-5 to TRBJ2-7; D not resolved. Germline V gives CDR1 SGHKS, CDR2 YYEKEE (reference sequence). The CDR3 sequence is 14 residues long. Between the trimmed V and J ends, which lost 1 base and 2 bases, there was a span of 10 bases. The CDR3 DNA is TGTGCCAGCAGCTTGTCGGGCGGTCCCTACGAGCAGTACTTC. Protein sequence: CASSLSGGPYEQYF.

This clonotype was found many times. This chain joins TRBV20-1 and TRBJ2-2; 8 nucleotides match TRBD1. This CDR3 comprises 14 residues. Trimming at V came to 3 bases and at J to 3 bases, leaving 3 bases not matched to a gene. Per the germline V gene, CDR1 is DFQATT and CDR2 is SNEGSKA (reference sequence). DNA for the CDR3: TGCAGTGCTAGCGACAGGGGATACACCGGGGAGCTGTTTTTT. The encoded protein is CSASDRGYTGELFF.

This clonotype has just a few counts. This rearrangement joins TRBV10-2 to TRBJ2-7; possible D gene TRBD1, 6 bases. The CDR3 has 17 residues. Germline loops: CDR1 WSHSY, CDR2 SAAADI. V lost 10 bases and J lost 2, with 27 bases in between. CDR3 residues: CATTDHGMPRGPYEQYF. In nucleotides, the CDR3 is TGCGCCACCACAGATCACGGAATGCCCAGGGGCCCCTACGAGCAGTACTTC.

This clonotype was detected many times. The rearrangement joins TRBV7-9 to TRBJ1-5; D ambiguous. Germline V gives CDR1 SEHNR, CDR2 FQNEAQ (reference sequence). This CDR3 has 14 residues. V lost 6 bases and J lost 7, with 16 bases in between. For the CDR3, the DNA is TGTGCCAGCAGTCATACTACATTGGACCAGCCCCAGCATTTT. This gives the protein CASSHTTLDQPQHF. The full variable domain, in which reference TRBV7-9 and TRBJ1-5 provide the parts outside the CDR3, is DTGVSQNPRHKITKRGQNVTFRCDPISEHNRLYWYRQTLGQGPEFLTYFQNEAQLEKSRLLSDRFSAERPKGSFSTLEIQRTEQGDSAMYLCASSHTTLDQPQHFGDGTRLSIL.

Many counts were recorded for this clonotype. This chain connects TRBV9 to TRBJ2-7, with a tentative D call TRBD2 (5 bases). The CDR3 length is 12 residues. Germline loops: CDR1 SGDLS, CDR2 YYNGEE. V lost 6 bases and J 7 bases, leaving 14 bases between the germline ends. The CDR3 DNA sequence: TGTGCCAGCACCGGGATATCTGGGGAGCAGTACTTC. Translated, it gives CASTGISGEQYF.

V gene TRBV7-3 combines with J gene TRBJ2-2; D gene unclear. There are 13 residues in the CDR3. CDR1 and CDR2 from the germline V gene are SGHTA and FQGTGA. V dropped 8 bases and J dropped 0 bases, with 7 bases sitting between them. The CDR3 region has the DNA TGTGCCAGCGGCGGAGCGAACACCGGGGAGCTGTTTTTT. Protein sequence: CASGGANTGELFF. Drawing the rest from reference TRBV7-3 and TRBJ2-2, the complete variable domain is GAGVSQTPSNKVTEKGKYVELRCDPISGHTALYWYRQSLGQGPEFLIYFQGTGAADDSGLPNDRFFAVRPEGSVSTLKIQRTERGDSAVYLCASGGANTGELFFGEGSRLTVL.

This clonotype was seen more than once but under ten times. The rearrangement uses TRBV30 and TRBJ2-2, with D perhaps matching TRBD1 (5 bases). V gave up 6 bases and J gave up 3 bases, with 17 bases separating them. CDR1 is GTSNPN and CDR2 is SVGIG in the germline V gene (reference sequence). The CDR3 has 15 amino acids. CDR3 region: CACRKRQGYTGELFF. CDR3 coding DNA: TGTGCCTGCCGAAAGAGGCAGGGTTACACCGGGGAGCTGTTTTTT.

This clonotype was picked up many times. This chain connects TRBV10-3 to TRBJ1-5; no clear D. Germline V gives CDR1 ENHRY, CDR2 SYGVKD. With 10 bases removed from V and 6 bases from J, the gap between germline ends came to 10 bases. The CDR3 is made up of 11 amino acids. CDR3 nucleotides: TGTGCCACCGTGATCGCTCAGCCCCAGCATTTT. It is translated as CATVIAQPQHF.

In this sample, this clonotype turned up many times. The chain combines TRBV10-3 with TRBJ2-4; tentative D call: TRBD1 (5 bases). V was clipped by 4 bases and J by 1 base, with 8 bases between them. CDR1 is ENHRY and CDR2 is SYGVKD in the germline V gene. CDR3 length equals 14 residues. CDR3 in DNA: TGTGCCATCAGTGGAGCAGGGGCCAAAAACATTCAGTACTTC. It specifies CAISGAGAKNIQYF.

The chain combines TRBV28 with TRBJ1-4; D remains unclear. Germline CDR1 reads MDHEN; CDR2 reads SYDVKM. V was pared by 8 bases and J by 4 bases, with 8 bases between. The CDR3 is made up of 12 amino acids. The CDR3 here is CASAEGNEKLFF. CDR3 nucleotides: TGTGCCAGCGCGGAGGGTAATGAAAAACTGTTTTTT.

This chain links TRBV12-3 or TRBV12-4 with TRBJ1-2, with 7 bases aligning to TRBD1. The length of the CDR3 is 15 residues. V gave up 5 bases and J gave up 4 bases; unmatched junction bases: 10. DNA for the CDR3: TGTGCCAGCAGTACCGACAGGGCTTCCGTCTATGGCTACACCTTC. This sequence encodes CASSTDRASVYGYTF.

The chain couples TRBV27 to TRBJ1-1; TRBD1 is a possible D gene (5 bases). CDR1 and CDR2 (germline): MNHEY, SMNVEV (reference sequence). This CDR3 region has 14 residues. V was cut by 5 bases and J by 2 bases, with 12 bases left in between. In nucleotides, the CDR3 is TGTGCCAGCAGTCCCTGGGGACCCAACACTGAAGCTTTCTTT. Its protein is CASSPWGPNTEAFF.

The chain is built from TRBV11-2 and TRBJ2-7; 8 nucleotides match TRBD1. Trimming took 5 bases from V and 2 from J; bases not matched to a gene: 5. CDR3 length: 14 residues. The germline V gene encodes CDR1 SGHAT and CDR2 FQNNGV. In nucleotides, the CDR3 is TGTGCCAGCAGCCCCGGGACAGGCCCCTACGAGCAGTACTTC. As protein: CASSPGTGPYEQYF.

This clonotype was picked up many times. Its ends do not fully match the called genes, so a read error is possible. V gene TRBV20-1 combines with J gene TRBJ2-3; 9 nucleotides match TRBD2. The CDR3 consists of 14 residues. The germline CDR1 and CDR2 sequences are DFQATT and SNEGSKA (reference sequence). The CDR3 DNA reads as TGCAGTGTTAGAAGAGCCGCGGGGGGGAATACGCAGTATTTT. Its protein product is CSVRRAAGGNTQYF.

This clonotype was seen many times. The chain combines TRBV5-1 with TRBJ2-7; tentatively, D is TRBD1 (5 bases). Germline V gene sequence: CDR1 SGHRS, CDR2 YFSETQ. This CDR3 region has 14 residues. V lost 2 bases, J lost 0 bases, and 9 bases lay in between. The CDR3 sequence is CASSLLTASYEQYF. CDR3 bases: TGCGCCAGCAGCTTATTGACAGCCTCCTACGAGCAGTACTTC.

The chain recombines TRBV6-5 with TRBJ2-4, with TRBD1 identical over 9 bases. CDR1 and CDR2 from the germline V gene are MNHEY and SVGAGI. The CDR3 is 15 amino acids. The V and J ends lost 5 bases and 1 base, in that order; junction bases with no gene match: 3. This chain's CDR3 is CASSTDRGAKNIQYF. The CDR3 DNA reads TGTGCCAGCAGTACCGACAGGGGGGCCAAAAACATTCAGTACTTC.

This clonotype was detected many times. This chain uses TRBV4-1 with TRBJ1-2, with 10 bases fitting TRBD1. This CDR3 has 16 residues. CDR1 and CDR2 from the germline V gene are MGHRA and YSYEKL. V was clipped by 6 bases and J by 3 bases; unmatched bases: 10. The CDR3 DNA reads as TGCGCCAGCAGTCAGTTCGTGGGACAGGGGTACTATGGCTACACCTTC. Protein sequence: CASSQFVGQGYYGYTF.